This TCR beta chain is drawn from a study of blood T cell repertoires in COVID-19. Background on the study: Samples of COVID-19 (acute and convalescent) were obtained from the United States, Italy and Spain. T cells, B-cell-depleted T cells, or PBMCs provided the cDNA or gDNA that served as material.

Trimming cost V 6 bases and J 3 bases, with 8 bases left between them. The CDR3 extends over 12 amino acids. Per the germline V gene, CDR1 is LNHDA and CDR2 is SQIVND (reference sequence). Authors' processing steps: Amplification of reference gene primers provided the estimated nucleated cell counts. Clones were sequenced by immunoSEQ multiplex PCR, and TCRdb holds only the in-frame ones, with some missing. V and J calls and clone size are as listed in that table; D and trimming were resolved from the DNA. The profile shows 80,000 to 95,000 clones, around 85% of them singletons. The sequencing sample was made of peripheral blood. The clonotype was recovered from a woman aged 80 or older with active or convalescent COVID-19. The chain carries TRBV19 and TRBJ1-1, with D unclear. The CDR3 nucleotides read TGTGCCAGTAGGGAGTTCTACACTGAAGCTTTCTTT. This sequence encodes CASREFYTEAFF.